Following are 32 T cell receptor beta chains from one sample sequenced in a study of T cells in Graves' hyperthyroidism and ophthalmopathy. There were TCR beta CDR3 regions amplified from RNA transcripts. When the TCR CDR3 underwent first-round RT-PCR, the HTBI primer set was used. TCRdb independently ran MiXCR on the multiplex PCR reads; one entry per CDR3 protein. The sample consists of approximately 380,000 distinct CDR3 sequences, 11% to 15% of them appearing once. Sequencing used blood. The receptors were sampled from a man aged 50 or older with Graves' ophthalmopathy.

The chain has TRBV6-4 and TRBJ2-2; D is uncertain. This CDR3 is built from 12 residues. Germline CDR1 MRHNA, CDR2 SNTAGT. V dropped 4 bases and J dropped 7 bases, with 7 bases sitting between them. CDR3 loop: CASSGSGGELFF. CDR3 DNA: TGTGCCAGCAGTGGGAGTGGCGGGGAGCTGTTTTTT.

This clonotype was picked up a small number of times. The V call is TRBV20-1, the J call TRBJ2-7; 7 nucleotides align to TRBD2. Germline CDR1 is DFQATT and CDR2 is SNEGSKA (reference sequence). This CDR3 is built from 13 residues. The ends lost 4 bases at V and 5 bases at J; junction bases unmatched: 8. The CDR3 protein is CSATRGGSHEQYF. DNA for the CDR3: TGCAGTGCTACCCGCGGGGGTTCCCACGAGCAGTACTTC.

This clonotype has more than one count but fewer than ten. V is TRBV5-1 and J is TRBJ2-3; 9 bases fit TRBD2. The CDR3 totals 16 residues. Germline assignment: CDR1 SGHRS and CDR2 YFSETQ. The V segment lost 0 bases and the J segment 4 bases; nucleotides outside the gene matches: 6. CDR3 DNA: TGCGCCAGCAGCTTGGGGACGGCGGGAGGGTCAGATACGCAGTATTTT. This encodes CASSLGTAGGSDTQYF.

Ten or more counts support this clonotype. The chain is built from TRBV7-9 and TRBJ1-1; no firm D call. The V gene lost 2 bases and the J gene lost 8 bases, with 9 bases spanning the gap. This CDR3 is built from 12 residues. Germline lookup yields CDR1 SEHNR and CDR2 FQNEAQ (reference sequence). The CDR3 reads CASSLPPGEAFF. The DNA for the CDR3 is TGTGCCAGCAGCTTACCCCCCGGAGAAGCTTTCTTT.

The V gene is TRBV6-1, the J gene TRBJ2-1; 10 nucleotides match TRBD1. The CDR3 spans 15 residues. Germline V CDR1 and CDR2: MNHNS, SASEGT. The V and J ends lost 7 bases and 8 bases, in that order; junction bases with no gene match: 11. The CDR3 spells CASKPGQGKSYEQFF. The CDR3 DNA sequence: TGTGCCAGCAAACCGGGACAGGGGAAAAGTTATGAGCAGTTCTTC.

V usage is TRBV11-1 and J usage is TRBJ2-4; TRBD1 matches 9 bases. Trimming cost V 5 bases and J 6 bases; bases outside gene matches: 8. CDR1 is SGHAT, CDR2 FQDESV, per germline (reference sequence). The CDR3 contains 15 residues. The CDR3: CASSPQQGAVNIQYF. The CDR3 DNA reads as TGTGCCAGCAGCCCCCAACAGGGGGCGGTAAACATTCAGTACTTC.

This clonotype appeared many times. The rearrangement links TRBV7-2 to TRBJ2-3; D uncertain. CDR1 and CDR2 (germline): SGHTA, FQGNSA. The V end was cut by 2 bases, the J end by 8 bases, with 8 bases between. This CDR3 contains 12 residues. CDR3 in amino acids: CASSLLPPTQYF. The CDR3 DNA sequence: TGTGCCAGCAGCTTACTCCCTCCTACGCAGTATTTT.

There are a few counts of this clonotype. The rearrangement joins TRBV6-2 or TRBV6-3 to TRBJ2-5; 7 bases fit TRBD2. CDR1 and CDR2 (germline): MNHEY, SVGEGT. This CDR3 spans 15 amino acids. With V trimmed by 4 bases and J by 2 bases, 7 bases remained unmatched. CDR3 sequence reads: CASSWSSGDQETQYF. The CDR3 nucleotides are TGTGCCAGCAGTTGGTCTAGCGGAGATCAAGAGACCCAGTACTTC.

This clonotype was counted many times. V is TRBV5-6 and J is TRBJ1-2, with no clear D. There are 13 residues in the CDR3. Trimming shortened V by 0 bases and J by 6 bases, and 9 bases separated the two germline ends. Germline lookup yields CDR1 SGHDT and CDR2 YYEEEE. The CDR3 region is CASSLDIEDGYTF. CDR3 coding DNA: TGTGCCAGCAGCTTGGACATCGAAGATGGCTACACCTTC.

The V call is TRBV19, the J call TRBJ2-1; the match to TRBD2 covers 7 bases. J was trimmed by 6 bases and V by 6 bases; bases with no gene match: 5. The V gene's germline CDR1 is LNHDA and CDR2 SQIVND (reference sequence). The CDR3 runs to 13 residues. CDR3 sequence reads: CASRRDYRNEQFF. CDR3 sequence (DNA): TGTGCCAGTAGGCGGGACTACCGCAATGAGCAGTTCTTC.

The chain joins TRBV5-4 to TRBJ2-6, with D maybe TRBD2 (6 bases). The germline V gene has CDR1 SGHNT and CDR2 YYREEE (reference sequence). The CDR3 has 16 residues. Trimming stripped 1 base from V and 10 bases from J, with 18 bases between. DNA for the CDR3: TGTGCCAGCAGCTTGATTCTGGGTGTGGGGGGAAACGTCCTGACTTTC. Translating it yields CASSLILGVGGNVLTF.

This clonotype was observed a handful of times. The rearrangement links TRBV9 to TRBJ2-2; D is ambiguous. CDR1 and CDR2 (germline): SGDLS, YYNGEE. CDR3 length: 15 residues. Trimming took off 0 bases at V and 4 bases at J, with 10 bases between the two ends. For the CDR3, the DNA is TGTGCCAGCAGCGTAGCAGGAGAGGCCACCGGGGAGCTGTTTTTT. This codes for CASSVAGEATGELFF. Supplemented by reference TRBV9 and TRBJ2-2, the full variable domain reads DSGVTQTPKHLITATGQRVTLRCSPRSGDLSVYWYQQSLDQGLQFLIQYYNGEERAKGNILERFSAQQFPDLHSELNLSSLELGDSALYFCASSVAGEATGELFFGEGSRLTVL.

A remark on this clonotype: One end of the junction does not line up with germline, which may come from a read error. The chain is built from TRBV15 and TRBJ2-3, with 14 bases aligning to TRBD2. Germline CDR1 LNHNV, CDR2 YYDKDF (reference sequence). This CDR3 contains 21 residues. Written as DNA, the CDR3 is TGTGCCACCAGCGGAGAAACCGGGACTAGCGGGAGAGCGGGTTTCTTAGATACGCAGTATTTT. Residues: CATSGETGTSGRAGFLDTQYF.

The CDR3 spells CASSQGDTDTQYF. The DNA of the CDR3 is TGTGCCAGCAGCCAGGGGGACACAGATACGCAGTATTTT. V usage is TRBV4-2 and J usage is TRBJ2-3; D may correspond to TRBD1 or TRBD2 (5 bases each). CDR3 length: 13 residues. V was shortened by 3 bases and J by 2 bases, with 6 bases between the two germline ends. The V gene's germline CDR1 is LGHNA and CDR2 YNFKEQ.

The genes are TRBV29-1 and TRBJ2-6, with D unclear. V lost 3 bases, J lost 4 bases, and 10 bases lay in between. CDR3 length: 14 residues. CDR1 SQVTM and CDR2 ANQGSEA come from the germline V gene. This chain's CDR3 is CSVDRLSGANVLTF. CDR3 sequence (DNA): TGCAGCGTTGACAGGCTTTCGGGGGCCAACGTCCTGACTTTC.

This clonotype was picked up many times. V and J are TRBV7-8 and TRBJ2-7; 8 bases match TRBD2. The CDR3 spans 15 residues. The V gene end was trimmed by 4 bases and the J gene end by 2 bases; junction bases not matched to a gene: 7. Germline V gene data show CDR1 as SGHVS and CDR2 as FQNEAQ. DNA for the CDR3: TGTGCCAGCAGCTACATAGCGGGAAGCACCTACGAGCAGTACTTC. Its protein is CASSYIAGSTYEQYF. The whole variable domain, filled in from reference TRBV7-8 and TRBJ2-7, reads GAGVSQSPRYKVAKRGQDVALRCDPISGHVSLFWYQQALGQGPEFLTYFQNEAQLDKSGLPSDRFFAERPEGSVSTLKIQRTQQEDSAVYLCASSYIAGSTYEQYFGPGTRLTVT.

In its sample, this clonotype was seen many times. For the CDR3, the DNA is TGCAGCGTCGGAAAGGGAGGGGGGGAGCAGTACTTC. The encoded protein is CSVGKGGGEQYF. The J gene is TRBJ2-7, the V gene TRBV29-1, with D perhaps TRBD2 (7 bases). Germline CDR1 reads SQVTM; CDR2 reads ANQGSEA. CDR3 length: 12 residues. Trimming cost V 6 bases and J 7 bases, with 16 bases left between them.

In DNA, the CDR3 is TGCAGCGTTGACAGCTCCTACGAGCAGTACTTC. Protein sequence: CSVDSSYEQYF. This chain links TRBV20-1 with TRBJ2-7, with D possibly matching TRBD1 (5 bases). The CDR3 sequence is 11 residues long. The germline CDR1 and CDR2 sequences are DFQATT and SNEGSKA (reference sequence).

The V and J genes are TRBV5-1 and TRBJ2-5, with 11 bases matching TRBD1. V lost 0 bases to trimming and J lost 3 bases; unmatched junction nucleotides: 7. Per the germline V gene, CDR1 is SGHRS and CDR2 is YFSETQ. The CDR3 runs to 17 residues. The CDR3 spells CASSLDGTGGFEETQYF. The CDR3 DNA sequence: TGCGCCAGCAGCTTGGATGGGACAGGGGGGTTCGAAGAGACCCAGTACTTC.

This clonotype was seen repeatedly, ten times or more. The rearrangement joins TRBV30 to TRBJ1-4, with unresolved D. This CDR3 contains 13 residues. Trimming pared 5 bases from V and 7 bases from J, leaving 14 bases between. The germline CDR1 and CDR2 sequences are GTSNPN and SVGIG (reference sequence). CDR3 in amino acids: CAWDGESSEKLFF. The CDR3 nucleotides read TGTGCCTGGGACGGGGAGTCGAGTGAAAAACTGTTTTTT.

This clonotype has a count of ten or more. J is TRBJ2-1 and V is TRBV3-1; 9 positions agree with TRBD1. The CDR3 loop spans 14 amino acids. CDR1 and CDR2 (germline): LGHDT, YNNKEL (reference sequence). Unmatched junction bases numbered 3, after V lost 4 bases and J lost 5 bases. This CDR3 is CASSLGTGNNEQFF. CDR3 coding DNA: TGTGCCAGCAGCCTAGGGACAGGGAACAATGAGCAGTTCTTC.

This clonotype came up many times. The chain uses TRBV3-1 and TRBJ1-2, with TRBD1 as a possible D gene (6 bases). From germline, CDR1 is LGHDT and CDR2 YNNKEL (reference sequence). The CDR3 totals 14 residues. Trimming shortened V by 5 bases and J by 0 bases, and 10 bases separated the two germline ends. The CDR3 coding sequence is TGTGCCAGCAGCAAACAGGGTGCTAACTATGGCTACACCTTC. Residues: CASSKQGANYGYTF.

At least ten counts were recorded for this clonotype. The chain has TRBV6-2 or TRBV6-3 and TRBJ1-1; weak D call: TRBD1 (5 bases). V lost 6 bases and J 4 bases, leaving 15 bases between the germline ends. Germline loops: CDR1 MNHEY, CDR2 SVGEGT. The CDR3 runs 14 residues. The CDR3 is CASRGRGGGTEAFF. The CDR3 DNA is TGTGCCAGCAGGGGGAGGGGAGGTGGCACTGAAGCTTTCTTT.

This clonotype has ten or more counts. V and J are TRBV12-5 and TRBJ2-1; D remains ambiguous. Trimming removed 2 bases from V and 6 bases from J, with 5 bases in between. The CDR3 has 12 amino acids. Germline V gene sequence: CDR1 LGHNT, CDR2 FRNRAP. The CDR3 loop is CASGLTGNEQFF. The CDR3 nucleotides are TGTGCTAGTGGTTTGACTGGCAATGAGCAGTTCTTC.

The table lists this clonotype with many counts. The chain employs TRBV30 and TRBJ2-1; D possibly matches TRBD1 or TRBD2 (5 bases each). Germline V gene data show CDR1 as GTSNPN and CDR2 as SVGIG (reference sequence). The CDR3 sequence is 15 residues long. V was cut by 2 bases and J by 0 bases, with 11 bases left in between. CDR3 sequence: CAWSFAGSSYNEQFF. The CDR3 DNA is TGTGCCTGGAGTTTTGCAGGGAGCTCCTACAATGAGCAGTTCTTC.

This clonotype has a handful of counts. The rearrangement joins TRBV20-1 to TRBJ2-7; TRBD1 matches at 9 bases. The germline gives CDR1 DFQATT, CDR2 SNEGSKA (reference sequence). The V and J ends lost 3 bases and 3 bases, in that order; junction bases with no gene match: 3. The CDR3 consists of 13 residues. The chain's CDR3 is CSASPGQGYEQYF. The DNA of the CDR3 is TGCAGTGCTAGTCCGGGACAGGGCTACGAGCAGTACTTC.

The chain uses TRBV3-1 and TRBJ2-6, with TRBD1 identical over 8 bases. CDR3 length: 17 residues. V lost 3 bases, J lost 0 bases, and 4 bases stayed unmatched. Germline CDR1 is LGHDT and CDR2 is YNNKEL (reference sequence). The CDR3 spells CASSQGTGPSGANVLTF. The CDR3 DNA follows: TGTGCCAGCAGCCAGGGGACAGGTCCCTCTGGGGCCAACGTCCTGACTTTC. Based on the CDR3 plus reference TRBV3-1 and TRBJ2-6, the full variable domain is DTAVSQTPKYLVTQMGNDKSIKCEQNLGHDTMYWYKQDSKKFLKIMFSYNNKELIINETVPNRFSPKSPDKAHLNLHINSLELGDSAVYFCASSQGTGPSGANVLTFGAGSRLTVL.

This clonotype came up a few times. A junction boundary mismatches the germline segment, possibly from a read error. The V gene is TRBV7-2, the J gene TRBJ2-5; 7 bases agree with TRBD2. Germline V lookup: CDR1 SGHTA, CDR2 FQGNSA. CDR3 size: 18 residues. CDR3 residues: CVSSFGAGAGSTQETQYF. In nucleotides, the CDR3 is TGTGTCAGCAGCTTTGGGGCAGGAGCGGGAAGTACCCAAGAGACCCAGTACTTC.

This clonotype was detected a few times. In DNA form, the CDR3 reads TGCAGCGTTTCCGGCCCGAACACTGAAGCTTTCTTT. Its translation: CSVSGPNTEAFF. The rearrangement links TRBV29-1 to TRBJ1-1; no clear D gene. V lost 5 bases and J 1 base, leaving 8 bases between the germline ends. Germline V gene sequence: CDR1 SQVTM, CDR2 ANQGSEA. CDR3 length equals 12 residues.

This clonotype has more than one count but fewer than ten. This chain links TRBV9 with TRBJ2-1, with TRBD2 matching 14 bases. V shed 4 bases, J shed 4 bases, and the junction held 16 bases outside the gene matches. This CDR3 region has 20 residues. Germline-derived CDR1 and CDR2 are SGDLS and YYNGEE. The CDR3 DNA reads TGTGCCAGCAGCCCCACGGGGGGACTAGCGGGAGTAACGGCTTACAATGAGCAGTTCTTC. Its translation: CASSPTGGLAGVTAYNEQFF. Full variable domain (rest looked up from reference TRBV9 and TRBJ2-1): DSGVTQTPKHLITATGQRVTLRCSPRSGDLSVYWYQQSLDQGLQFLIQYYNGEERAKGNILERFSAQQFPDLHSELNLSSLELGDSALYFCASSPTGGLAGVTAYNEQFFGPGTRLTVL.

The chain joins TRBV6-1 to TRBJ2-5; the D is unclear. The CDR3 covers 15 residues. Deletions cut 4 bases from V and 4 bases from J, with 16 bases between. Germline CDR1 reads MNHNS; CDR2 reads SASEGT. The CDR3 sequence is CASSGGFGFRETQYF. The DNA of the CDR3 is TGTGCCAGCAGTGGGGGTTTCGGCTTTCGAGAGACCCAGTACTTC.

This clonotype came up many times. This chain uses TRBV20-1 with TRBJ2-1, with D possibly TRBD2 on 5 matching bases. CDR3 length equals 15 residues. Germline-derived CDR1 and CDR2 are DFQATT and SNEGSKA (reference sequence). The ends were cut back, 0 bases at V and 9 bases at J, with 18 bases in the middle. CDR3 protein: CSARESSDWNGEQFF. CDR3 coding DNA: TGCAGTGCTAGAGAATCGTCGGACTGGAACGGTGAGCAGTTCTTC.